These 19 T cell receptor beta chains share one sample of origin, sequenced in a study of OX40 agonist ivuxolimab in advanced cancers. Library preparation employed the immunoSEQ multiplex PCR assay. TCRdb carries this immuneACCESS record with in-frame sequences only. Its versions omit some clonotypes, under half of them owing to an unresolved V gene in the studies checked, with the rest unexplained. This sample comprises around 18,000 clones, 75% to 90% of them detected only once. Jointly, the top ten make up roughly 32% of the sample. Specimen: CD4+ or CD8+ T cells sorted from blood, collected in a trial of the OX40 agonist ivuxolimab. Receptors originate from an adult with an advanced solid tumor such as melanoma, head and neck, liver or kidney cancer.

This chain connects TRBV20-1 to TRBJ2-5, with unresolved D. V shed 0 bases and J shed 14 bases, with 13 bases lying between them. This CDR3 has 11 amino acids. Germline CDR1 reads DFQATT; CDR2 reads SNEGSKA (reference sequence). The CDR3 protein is CSAREFFGDYF. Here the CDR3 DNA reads TGCAGTGCTAGAGAGTTCTTTGGGGATTACTTC.

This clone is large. CDR3 in DNA: TGTGCCAGTAGTATTTTGCCAGGGAGCGATACGCAGTATTTT. Its protein is CASSILPGSDTQYF. The chain is built from TRBV19 and TRBJ2-3; D possibly matches TRBD1 or TRBD2 (5 bases each). V was pared by 3 bases and J by 6 bases, with 13 bases between. Germline CDR1 LNHDA, CDR2 SQIVND (reference sequence). CDR3 size: 14 residues.

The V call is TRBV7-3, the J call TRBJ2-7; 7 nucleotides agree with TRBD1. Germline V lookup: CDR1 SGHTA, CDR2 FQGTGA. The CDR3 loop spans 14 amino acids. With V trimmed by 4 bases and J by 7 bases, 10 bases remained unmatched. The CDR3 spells CASSSGGAPWEQYF. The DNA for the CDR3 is TGTGCCAGCAGCTCAGGGGGTGCGCCATGGGAGCAGTACTTC. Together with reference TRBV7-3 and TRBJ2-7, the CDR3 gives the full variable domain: GAGVSQTPSNKVTEKGKYVELRCDPISGHTALYWYRQSLGQGPEFLIYFQGTGAADDSGLPNDRFFAVRPEGSVSTLKIQRTERGDSAVYLCASSSGGAPWEQYFGPGTRLTVT.

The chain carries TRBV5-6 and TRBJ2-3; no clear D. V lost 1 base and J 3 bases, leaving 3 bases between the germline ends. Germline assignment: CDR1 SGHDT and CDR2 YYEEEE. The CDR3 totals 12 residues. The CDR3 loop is CASSLSTDTQYF. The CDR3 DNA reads TGTGCCAGCAGCTTGTCGACAGATACGCAGTATTTT.

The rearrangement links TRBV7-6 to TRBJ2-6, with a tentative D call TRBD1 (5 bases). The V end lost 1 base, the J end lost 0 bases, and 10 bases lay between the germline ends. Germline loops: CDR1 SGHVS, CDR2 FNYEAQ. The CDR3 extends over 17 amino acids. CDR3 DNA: TGTGCCAGCAGCTTAGGGACACCCAGCTCTGGGGCCAACGTCCTGACTTTC. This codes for CASSLGTPSSGANVLTF.

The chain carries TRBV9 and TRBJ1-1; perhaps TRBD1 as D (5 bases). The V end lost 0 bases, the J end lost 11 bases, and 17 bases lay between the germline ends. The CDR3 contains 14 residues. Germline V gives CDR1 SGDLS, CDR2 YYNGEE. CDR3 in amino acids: CASSVGEGPIRAFF. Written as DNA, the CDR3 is TGTGCCAGCAGCGTAGGGGAGGGGCCCATTAGGGCTTTCTTT.

This CDR3 is CAWMGQYQETQYF. As DNA, the CDR3 is TGTGCCTGGATGGGCCAGTACCAAGAGACCCAGTACTTC. The chain carries TRBV30 and TRBJ2-5; D remains unclear. The CDR3 is 13 amino acids. The ends were cut back, 4 bases at V and 0 bases at J, with 9 bases in the middle. CDR1 and CDR2 (germline): GTSNPN, SVGIG (reference sequence).

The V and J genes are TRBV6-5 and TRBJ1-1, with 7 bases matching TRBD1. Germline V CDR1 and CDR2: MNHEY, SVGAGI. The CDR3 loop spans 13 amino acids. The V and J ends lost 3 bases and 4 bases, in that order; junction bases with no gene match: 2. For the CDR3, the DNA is TGTGCCAGCAGTTATCGGGACAGCACTGAAGCTTTCTTT. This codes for CASSYRDSTEAFF.

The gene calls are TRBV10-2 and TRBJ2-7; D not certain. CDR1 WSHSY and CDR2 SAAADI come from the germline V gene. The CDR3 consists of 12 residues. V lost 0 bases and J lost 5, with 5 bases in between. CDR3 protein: CASSESIDEQYF. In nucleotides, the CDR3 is TGCGCCAGCAGTGAGTCGATCGACGAGCAGTACTTC.

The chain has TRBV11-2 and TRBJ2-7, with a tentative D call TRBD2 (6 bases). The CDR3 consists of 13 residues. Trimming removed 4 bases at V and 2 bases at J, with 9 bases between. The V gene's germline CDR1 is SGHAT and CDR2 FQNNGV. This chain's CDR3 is CASSWDWTYEQYF. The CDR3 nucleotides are TGTGCCAGCAGCTGGGACTGGACCTACGAGCAGTACTTC.

This CDR3 is CASSLEGTGGFMNTEAFF. In DNA, the CDR3 is TGTGCCAGCAGCTTAGAAGGGACAGGGGGGTTCATGAACACTGAAGCTTTCTTT. This chain links TRBV7-2 with TRBJ1-1, with 11 bases fitting TRBD1. V gave up 1 base and J gave up 0 bases; unmatched junction bases: 7. Germline V gene lookup returns CDR1 SGHTA and CDR2 FQGNSA. The CDR3 consists of 18 residues.

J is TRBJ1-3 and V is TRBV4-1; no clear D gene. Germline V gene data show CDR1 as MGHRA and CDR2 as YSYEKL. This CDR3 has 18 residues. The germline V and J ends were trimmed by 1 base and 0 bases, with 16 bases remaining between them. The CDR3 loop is CASSQAGFLGSSGNTIYF. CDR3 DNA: TGCGCCAGCAGCCAAGCCGGGTTCCTGGGCAGCTCTGGAAACACCATATATTTT.

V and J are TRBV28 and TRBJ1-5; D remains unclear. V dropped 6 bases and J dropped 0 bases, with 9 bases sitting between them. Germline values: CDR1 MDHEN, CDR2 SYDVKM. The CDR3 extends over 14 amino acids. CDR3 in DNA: TGTGCCAGCAGCCCCCTTTATAGCAATCAGCCCCAGCATTTT. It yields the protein CASSPLYSNQPQHF.

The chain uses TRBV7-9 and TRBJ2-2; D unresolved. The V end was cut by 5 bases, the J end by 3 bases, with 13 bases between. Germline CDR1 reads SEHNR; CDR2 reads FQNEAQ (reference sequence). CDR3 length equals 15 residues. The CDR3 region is CASSHGPHYTGELFF. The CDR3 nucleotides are TGTGCCAGCAGCCACGGACCACACTACACCGGGGAGCTGTTTTTT. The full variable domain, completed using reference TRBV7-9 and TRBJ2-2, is DTGVSQNPRHKITKRGQNVTFRCDPISEHNRLYWYRQTLGQGPEFLTYFQNEAQLEKSRLLSDRFSAERPKGSFSTLEIQRTEQGDSAMYLCASSHGPHYTGELFFGEGSRLTVL.

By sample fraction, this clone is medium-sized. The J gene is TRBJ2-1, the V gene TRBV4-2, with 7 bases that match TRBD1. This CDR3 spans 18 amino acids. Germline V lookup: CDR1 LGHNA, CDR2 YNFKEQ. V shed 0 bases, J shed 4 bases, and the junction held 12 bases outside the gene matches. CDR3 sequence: CASSQDTVVGGFYNEQFF. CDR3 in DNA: TGTGCCAGCAGCCAAGATACGGTCGTAGGGGGCTTTTACAATGAGCAGTTCTTC.

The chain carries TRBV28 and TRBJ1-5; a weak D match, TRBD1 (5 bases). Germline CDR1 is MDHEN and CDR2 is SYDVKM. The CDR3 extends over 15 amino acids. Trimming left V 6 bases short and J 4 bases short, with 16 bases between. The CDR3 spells CASSHGAVWNQPQHF. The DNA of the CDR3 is TGTGCCAGCAGCCACGGGGCAGTTTGGAATCAGCCCCAGCATTTT. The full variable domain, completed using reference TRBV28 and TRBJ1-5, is DVKVTQSSRYLVKRTGEKVFLECVQDMDHENMFWYRQDPGLGLRLIYFSYDVKMKEKGDIPEGYSVSREKKERFSLILESASTNQTSMYLCASSHGAVWNQPQHFGDGTRLSIL.

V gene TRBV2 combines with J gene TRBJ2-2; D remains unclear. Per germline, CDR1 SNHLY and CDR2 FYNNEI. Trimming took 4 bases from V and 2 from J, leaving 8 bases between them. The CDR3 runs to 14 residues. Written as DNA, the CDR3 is TGTGCCAGCAGTGTGACTGACAACACCGGGGAGCTGTTTTTT. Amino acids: CASSVTDNTGELFF.

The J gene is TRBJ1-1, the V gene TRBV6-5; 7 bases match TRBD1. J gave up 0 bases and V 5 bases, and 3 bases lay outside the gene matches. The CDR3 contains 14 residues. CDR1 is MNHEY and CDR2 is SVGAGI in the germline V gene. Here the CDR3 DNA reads TGTGCCAGCAGTAAGGGGGCCCTGAACACTGAAGCTTTCTTT. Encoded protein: CASSKGALNTEAFF.

CDR3 bases: TGTGCCAGCAGTTTAAGGGGCACAGATACGCAGTATTTT. Its protein is CASSLRGTDTQYF. This chain uses TRBV27 with TRBJ2-3, with unresolved D. Trimming stripped 2 bases from V and 1 base from J, with 4 bases between. The CDR3 extends over 13 amino acids. Germline V gene lookup returns CDR1 MNHEY and CDR2 SMNVEV (reference sequence).